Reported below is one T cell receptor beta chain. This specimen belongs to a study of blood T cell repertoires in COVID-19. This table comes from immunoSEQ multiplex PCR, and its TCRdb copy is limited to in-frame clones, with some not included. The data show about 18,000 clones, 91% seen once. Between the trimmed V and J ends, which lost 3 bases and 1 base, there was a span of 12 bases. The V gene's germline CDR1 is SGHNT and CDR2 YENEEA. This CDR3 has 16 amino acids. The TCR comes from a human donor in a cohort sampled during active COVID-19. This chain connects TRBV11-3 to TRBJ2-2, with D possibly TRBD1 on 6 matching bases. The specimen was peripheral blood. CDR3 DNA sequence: TGTGCCAGCAGCTTGGTTGGACAGTGGAACACCGGGGAGCTGTTTTTT. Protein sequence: CASSLVGQWNTGELFF. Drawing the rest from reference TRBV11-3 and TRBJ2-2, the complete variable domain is EAGVVQSPRYKIIEKKQPVAFWCNPISGHNTLYWYLQNLGQGPELLIRYENEEAVDDSQLPKDRFSAERLKGVDSTLKIQPAELGDSAVYLCASSLVGQWNTGELFFGEGSRLTVL.